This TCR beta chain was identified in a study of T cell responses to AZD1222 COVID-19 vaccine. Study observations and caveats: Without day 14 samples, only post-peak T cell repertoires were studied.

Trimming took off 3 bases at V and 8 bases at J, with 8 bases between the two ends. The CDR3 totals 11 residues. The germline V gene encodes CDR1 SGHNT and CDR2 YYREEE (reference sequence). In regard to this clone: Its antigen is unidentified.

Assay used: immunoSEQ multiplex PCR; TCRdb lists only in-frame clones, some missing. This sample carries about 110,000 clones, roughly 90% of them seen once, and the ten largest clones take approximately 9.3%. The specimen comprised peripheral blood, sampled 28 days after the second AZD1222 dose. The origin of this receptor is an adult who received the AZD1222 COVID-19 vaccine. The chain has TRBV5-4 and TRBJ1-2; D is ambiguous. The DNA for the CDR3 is TGTGCCAGCAGCTCGAGATCCGGCTACACCTTC. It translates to CASSSRSGYTF.